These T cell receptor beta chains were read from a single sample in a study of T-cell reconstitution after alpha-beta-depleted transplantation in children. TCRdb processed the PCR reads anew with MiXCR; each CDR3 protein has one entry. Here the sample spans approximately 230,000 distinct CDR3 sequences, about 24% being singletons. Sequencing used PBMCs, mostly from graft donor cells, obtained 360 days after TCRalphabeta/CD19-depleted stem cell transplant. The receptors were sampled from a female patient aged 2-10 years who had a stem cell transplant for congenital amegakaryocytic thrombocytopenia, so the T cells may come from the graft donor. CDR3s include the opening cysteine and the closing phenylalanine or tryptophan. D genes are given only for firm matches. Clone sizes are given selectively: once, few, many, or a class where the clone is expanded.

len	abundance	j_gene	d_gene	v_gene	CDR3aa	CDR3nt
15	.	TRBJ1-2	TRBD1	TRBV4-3	CASSQEHRGTSGYTF	TGCGCCAGCAGCCAAGAACACAGGGGGACTTCTGGCTACACCTTC
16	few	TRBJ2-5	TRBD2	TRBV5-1	CASSSLGLAGVETQYF	TGCGCCAGCAGCTCCCTAGGACTAGCGGGAGTGGAGACCCAGTACTTC
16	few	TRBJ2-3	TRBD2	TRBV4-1	CASSQGAGISTDTQYF	TGCGCCAGCAGCCAAGGAGCGGGGATTAGCACAGATACGCAGTATTTT
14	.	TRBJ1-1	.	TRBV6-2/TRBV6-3	CASSYWQMNTEAFF	TGTGCCAGCAGTTACTGGCAGATGAACACTGAAGCTTTCTTT
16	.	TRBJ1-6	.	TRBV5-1	CASSGSGPDYNSPLHF	TGCGCCAGCAGCGGGTCGGGACCCGACTATAATTCACCCCTCCACTTT
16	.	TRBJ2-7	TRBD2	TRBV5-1	CASSFRPGEGDSIRDF	TGCGCCAGCAGCTTTAGACCGGGGGAGGGCGACAGTATAAGGGACTTC
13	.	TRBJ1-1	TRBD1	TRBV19	CASSRVARGLAFF	TGTGCCAGTAGCAGGGTCGCCAGGGGGCTGGCTTTCTTT
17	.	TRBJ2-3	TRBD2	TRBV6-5	CASSYTRTSGATDTQYF	TGTGCCAGCAGTTACACCCGGACTAGCGGGGCCACAGATACGCAGTATTTT
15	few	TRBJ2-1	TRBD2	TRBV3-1	CASSQAASGGLGQFF	TGTGCCAGCAGCCAAGCGGCTAGCGGGGGGCTCGGGCAGTTCTTC
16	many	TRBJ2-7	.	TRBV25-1	CASSHTLRGVLHEQYF	TGTGCCAGCAGCCACACCCTGAGAGGGGTTTTGCACGAGCAGTACTTC
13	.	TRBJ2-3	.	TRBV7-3	CASSSSNTDTQYF	TGTGCCAGCAGCTCCAGTAACACAGATACGCAGTATTTT
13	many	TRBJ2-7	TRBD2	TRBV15	CATGLAGVYEQYF	TGTGCCACAGGACTAGCGGGAGTTTACGAGCAGTACTTC
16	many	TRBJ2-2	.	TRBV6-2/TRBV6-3	CASSYSPPGHSGELFF	TGTGCCAGCAGTTACTCCCCACCGGGGCATAGCGGGGAGCTGTTTTTT
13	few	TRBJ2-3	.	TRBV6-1	CASSPGPSDTQYF	TGTGCCAGCAGCCCAGGGCCCTCAGATACGCAGTATTTT
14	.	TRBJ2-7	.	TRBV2	CASSEVTYSYEQYF	TGTGCCAGCAGTGAGGTAACTTACTCCTACGAGCAGTACTTC
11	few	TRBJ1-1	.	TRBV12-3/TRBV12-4	CASSLSVEAFF	TGTGCCAGCAGTTTATCCGTAGAAGCTTTCTTT
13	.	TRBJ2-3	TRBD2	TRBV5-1	CASRASGQDTQYF	TGCGCCAGCAGGGCTAGCGGTCAAGATACGCAGTATTTT
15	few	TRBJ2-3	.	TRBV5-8	CASSLEGPFTDTQYF	TGTGCCAGCAGCTTGGAGGGGCCCTTCACAGATACGCAGTATTTT
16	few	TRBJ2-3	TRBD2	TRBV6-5	CASSYQPGRGSVTQYF	TGTGCCAGCAGTTACCAACCAGGGAGGGGATCAGTTACGCAGTATTTT
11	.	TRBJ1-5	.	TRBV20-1	CSASSSQPQHF	TGCAGTGCTAGTAGCAGTCAGCCCCAGCATTTT
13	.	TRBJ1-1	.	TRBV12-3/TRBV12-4	CASTEQGYTEAFF	TGTGCCAGCACCGAACAGGGTTACACTGAAGCTTTCTTT
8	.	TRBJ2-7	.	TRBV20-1	CSATGEDF	TGCAGTGCTACAGGGGAGGACTTC
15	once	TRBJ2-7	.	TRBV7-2	CASSLADRASYEQYF	TGTGCCAGCAGCTTAGCGGACCGGGCCTCCTACGAGCAGTACTTC
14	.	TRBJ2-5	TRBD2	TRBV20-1	CSASLLAGGETQYF	TGCAGTGCTAGTCTCCTAGCGGGAGGAGAGACCCAGTACTTC
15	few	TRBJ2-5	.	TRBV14	CASSQDWTVRETQYF	TGTGCCAGCAGCCAAGACTGGACAGTGAGGGAGACCCAGTACTTC
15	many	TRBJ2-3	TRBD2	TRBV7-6	CASSLGLAGADTQYF	TGTGCCAGCAGCTTAGGCCTAGCGGGAGCCGATACGCAGTATTTT
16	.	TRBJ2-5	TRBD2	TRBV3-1	CASSQEERGDQETQYF	TGTGCCAGCAGCCAAGAGGAGCGGGGGGACCAAGAGACCCAGTACTTC
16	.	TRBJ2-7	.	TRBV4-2	CASSQDFRSSSYEQYF	TGTGCCAGCAGCCAAGACTTCCGGTCTAGCTCCTACGAGCAGTACTTC
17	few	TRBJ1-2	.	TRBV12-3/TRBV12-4	CASSLAPWPSTNYGYTF	TGTGCCAGCAGTTTAGCCCCGTGGCCTTCTACTAACTATGGCTACACCTTC
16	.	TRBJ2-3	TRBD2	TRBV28	CASSTGLAGGLDTQYF	TGTGCCAGCAGTACTGGACTAGCGGGAGGTTTGGATACGCAGTATTTT
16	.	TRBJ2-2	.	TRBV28	CASTSLRDRNTGELFF	TGTGCCAGCACTTCCCTACGGGATAGGAACACCGGGGAGCTGTTTTTT
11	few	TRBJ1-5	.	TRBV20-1	CSARGPQPQHF	TGCAGTGCTAGGGGACCTCAGCCCCAGCATTTT
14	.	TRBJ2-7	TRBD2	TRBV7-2	CASSSPLAGHEQYF	TGTGCCAGCAGCTCGCCACTAGCGGGCCACGAGCAGTACTTC
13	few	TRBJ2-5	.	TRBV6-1	CASSVGQQETQYF	TGTGCCAGCAGTGTTGGACAGCAAGAGACCCAGTACTTC
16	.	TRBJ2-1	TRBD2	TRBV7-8	CASSLATSGGAGEQFF	TGTGCCAGCAGCTTAGCTACTAGCGGGGGGGCAGGTGAGCAGTTCTTC
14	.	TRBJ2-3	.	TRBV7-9	CASSPQFGTDTQYF	TGTGCCAGCAGCCCTCAATTTGGCACAGATACGCAGTATTTT
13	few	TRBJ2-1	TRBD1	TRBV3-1	CASSQGQGLEQFF	TGTGCCAGCAGCCAAGGACAGGGGTTAGAGCAGTTCTTC
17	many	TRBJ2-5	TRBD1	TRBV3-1	CASSPTNADRGEETQYF	TGTGCCAGCAGCCCCACAAACGCCGACAGGGGGGAAGAGACCCAGTACTTC
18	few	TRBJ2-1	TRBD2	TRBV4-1	CASSQAPGAGEHDNEQFF	TGCGCCAGCAGCCAAGCCCCCGGGGCGGGAGAGCACGACAATGAGCAGTTCTTC
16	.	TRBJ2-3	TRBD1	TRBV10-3	CDISGDRWKGTDTQYF	TGTGACATCAGTGGGGACAGATGGAAAGGGACAGATACGCAGTATTTT
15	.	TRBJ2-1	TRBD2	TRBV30	CAWSGDAGLVNEQFF	TGTGCCTGGAGTGGGGATGCGGGACTAGTCAATGAGCAGTTCTTC
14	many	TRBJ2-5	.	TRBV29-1	CSVEVLPNQETQYF	TGCAGCGTTGAAGTGTTGCCCAATCAAGAGACCCAGTACTTC
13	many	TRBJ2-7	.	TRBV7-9	CASSLEHSYEQYF	TGTGCCAGCAGCTTAGAGCACAGCTACGAGCAGTACTTC
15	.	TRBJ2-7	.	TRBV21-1	CASSKRHLSSYEQYF	TGTGCCAGCAGCAAAAGACACCTTAGCTCCTACGAGCAGTACTTC
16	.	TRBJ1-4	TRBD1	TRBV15	CATSVRTGGKEEKLFF	TGTGCCACCAGCGTACGAACAGGGGGCAAGGAGGAAAAACTGTTTTTT
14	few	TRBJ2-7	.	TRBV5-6	CASSFLSTRERQYF	TGTGCCAGCAGCTTCCTTAGCACCAGGGAGCGGCAGTACTTC